What follows are 16 T cell receptor beta chains derived from one specimen sequenced in a study of cytomegalovirus exposure and HLA in healthy donors. PCR primers comprised 60 Vbeta and 13 Jbeta primers. The protocol was immunoSEQ multiplex PCR, while the TCRdb copy is restricted to in-frame clones and leaves out a portion. The sample has tens of thousands of clones, around 68% seen once. The source material was PBMCs. These receptors all stem from a woman aged 25 to 45 in good health and CMV-seronegative.

The rearrangement joins TRBV10-3 to TRBJ1-3; D not resolved. There are 13 residues in the CDR3. Trimming took 2 bases from V and 4 from J, leaving 6 bases between them. The germline V gene has CDR1 ENHRY and CDR2 SYGVKD. The CDR3 nucleotides are TGTGCCATCAGTGAGACGGTAGGAAACACCATATATTTT. It codes for CAISETVGNTIYF.

J is TRBJ2-2 and V is TRBV9; maybe TRBD2 (5 bases). V lost 2 bases to trimming and J lost 3 bases, with 11 bases between them. Germline values: CDR1 SGDLS, CDR2 YYNGEE. This CDR3 is built from 15 residues. CDR3 loop: CASSVSGKDTGELFF. CDR3 DNA sequence: TGTGCCAGCAGCGTGTCCGGGAAGGACACCGGGGAGCTGTTTTTT.

V gene TRBV18 combines with J gene TRBJ1-6; D remains unclear. With 4 bases removed from V and 3 bases from J, the gap between germline ends came to 7 bases. The length of the CDR3 is 14 residues. Germline V gene data show CDR1 as KGHSH and CDR2 as LQKENI. The CDR3 region is CASSLTDYNSPLHF. Written as DNA, the CDR3 is TGTGCCAGCTCACTAACAGACTATAATTCACCCCTCCACTTT.

The chain combines TRBV7-9 with TRBJ1-2; D is ambiguous. The length of the CDR3 is 14 residues. Looked up from germline, CDR1 is SEHNR and CDR2 is FQNEAQ (reference sequence). V was cut by 1 base and J by 8 bases, with 14 bases left in between. The CDR3 nucleotides are TGTGCCAGCAGCTTAGAGAGGATGACCGGGGGCTACACCTTC. Protein product: CASSLERMTGGYTF.

This clone was picked up a small number of times. The V and J genes are TRBV18 and TRBJ1-1; 8 bases agree with TRBD1. The CDR3 runs 16 residues. Trimming took 4 bases from V and 0 from J; bases not matched to a gene: 7. The V gene's germline CDR1 is KGHSH and CDR2 LQKENI. CDR3 protein: CASSLQTGAVNTEAFF. In DNA form, the CDR3 reads TGTGCCAGCTCACTCCAGACAGGGGCTGTGAACACTGAAGCTTTCTTT. Drawing the rest from reference TRBV18 and TRBJ1-1, the complete variable domain is NAGVMQNPRHLVRRRGQEARLRCSPMKGHSHVYWYRQLPEEGLKFMVYLQKENIIDESGMPKERFSAEFPKEGPSILRIQQVVRGDSAAYFCASSLQTGAVNTEAFFGQGTRLTVV.

This clone was detected only a few times. This chain connects TRBV25-1 to TRBJ1-3; no clear D gene. CDR1 is MGHDK, CDR2 SYGVNS, per germline. V lost 4 bases and J 2 bases, leaving 15 bases between the germline ends. The length of the CDR3 is 16 residues. CDR3 in DNA: TGTGCCAGCAGTGCGCCGGGTGGATGGCCTGGAAACACCATATATTTT. It codes for CASSAPGGWPGNTIYF.

The chain links TRBV18 to TRBJ1-2, with TRBD1 identical over 7 bases. With 2 bases clipped from V and 8 bases from J, the junction kept 11 bases outside the gene matches. The germline V gene has CDR1 KGHSH and CDR2 LQKENI. The CDR3 has 15 amino acids. The DNA of the CDR3 is TGTGCCAGCTCACCATGGGGACAGCCCAATTGGGGCTACACCTTC. Protein product: CASSPWGQPNWGYTF.

This clone showed up just a few times. The chain carries TRBV18 and TRBJ2-6; D is undetermined. This CDR3 region has 15 residues. Germline CDR1 KGHSH, CDR2 LQKENI. Trimming left V 5 bases short and J 5 bases short, with 13 bases between. The CDR3: CASSSDSPRANVLTF. DNA for the CDR3: TGTGCCAGCTCAAGCGATTCCCCCAGGGCCAACGTCCTGACTTTC.

The chain employs TRBV10-3 and TRBJ2-7; TRBD1 agrees at 7 bases. The germline V gene encodes CDR1 ENHRY and CDR2 SYGVKD. The CDR3 extends over 12 amino acids. Trimming took 6 bases from V and 1 from J; bases not matched to a gene: 0. The CDR3 spells CAIRGQSYEQYF. The CDR3 coding sequence is TGTGCCATCAGGGGACAGTCCTACGAGCAGTACTTC.

The chain employs TRBV9 and TRBJ2-2; 9 nucleotides align to TRBD2. The CDR3 is 13 amino acids. Germline V gene lookup returns CDR1 SGDLS and CDR2 YYNGEE. Trimming took 7 bases from V and 4 from J; bases not matched to a gene: 2. In DNA, the CDR3 is TGTGCCAGCGCGGGGGGGCGCACCGGGGAGCTGTTTTTT. Translating it yields CASAGGRTGELFF.

The CDR3 coding sequence is TGTGCCAGCAGCCCGGGGGTCTACAATCAGCCCCAGCATTTT. Its translation: CASSPGVYNQPQHF. The J gene is TRBJ1-5, the V gene TRBV6-5; D is possibly TRBD1 (5 bases). Germline CDR1 MNHEY, CDR2 SVGAGI. The CDR3 has 14 amino acids. V lost 6 bases to trimming and J lost 3 bases, with 12 bases between them.

V usage is TRBV13 and J usage is TRBJ1-4; the D gene is possibly TRBD1 (6 bases). The germline V and J ends were trimmed by 3 bases and 5 bases, with 13 bases remaining between them. CDR1 and CDR2 from the germline V gene are PRHDT and FYEKMQ (reference sequence). This CDR3 region has 15 residues. The CDR3: CASSFGGQLNEKLFF. The CDR3 DNA follows: TGTGCCAGCAGCTTCGGGGGGCAACTCAATGAAAAACTGTTTTTT.

This clone showed up just once. The chain couples TRBV7-9 to TRBJ1-6; 7 bases map to TRBD1. Trimming removed 5 bases from V and 5 bases from J; junction bases left unmatched: 6. Germline CDR1 and CDR2: SEHNR and FQNEAQ (reference sequence). The length of the CDR3 is 15 residues. CDR3 amino acids: CASSLRDSDNSPLHF. As DNA, the CDR3 is TGTGCCAGCAGCCTCCGGGACAGTGATAATTCACCCCTCCACTTT.

This clone was observed a few times. The chain combines TRBV18 with TRBJ1-5; TRBD1 aligns across 7 bases. The J segment lost 1 base and the V segment lost 5 bases, leaving 5 bases of the junction unmatched. This CDR3 has 15 amino acids. Germline V lookup: CDR1 KGHSH, CDR2 LQKENI. The CDR3 bases are TGTGCCAGCTCAAGGGGACAGTTAAGCAATCAGCCCCAGCATTTT. It is translated as CASSRGQLSNQPQHF.

This clone appeared once. The genes are TRBV5-1 and TRBJ2-3; 9 nucleotides line up with TRBD1. Trimming took 5 bases from V and 2 from J; bases not matched to a gene: 9. The germline CDR1 and CDR2 sequences are SGHRS and YFSETQ. The CDR3 covers 16 residues. DNA of the CDR3: TGCGCCAGCAGGTTTGGGACAGGGAGGGCCACAGATACGCAGTATTTT. Translating gives CASRFGTGRATDTQYF. The whole variable domain, filled in from reference TRBV5-1 and TRBJ2-3, reads KAGVTQTPRYLIKTRGQQVTLSCSPISGHRSVSWYQQTPGQGLQFLFEYFSETQRNKGNFPGRFSGRQFSNSRSEMNVSTLELGDSALYLCASRFGTGRATDTQYFGPGTRLTVL.

This chain joins TRBV19 and TRBJ2-2; the D gene is possibly TRBD1 (6 bases). The CDR3 consists of 13 residues. Trimming stripped 4 bases from V and 5 bases from J, with 8 bases between. Germline CDR1 and CDR2: LNHDA and SQIVND (reference sequence). CDR3: CASSKQGTGELFF. The CDR3 DNA sequence: TGTGCCAGTAGTAAACAGGGAACCGGGGAGCTGTTTTTT.